This T cell receptor (beta chain) stems from a study of T cells in Graves' hyperthyroidism and ophthalmopathy. The study, taken as a whole, reports: Blood also held most thyroid clonotypes expanded beyond 0.001.

CDR3 length: 11 amino acids. The V and J ends lost 6 bases and 7 bases respectively, with 9 bases between them. Hyperthyroidism was newly diagnosed in patients aged 18 to 65 (duration under 2 months). Template material for amplifying TCR beta CDR3 regions consisted of RNA transcripts. First-round RT-PCR of the TCR CDR3 relied on the HTBI primer set. Using its own MiXCR run on the multiplex PCR reads, TCRdb lists one record per CDR3 protein. This sample has some 560,000 distinct CDR3 sequences, with more than 15% found just once. There are many counts of this clonotype. The antigen is undetermined. The receptor was isolated from a woman under 40 with Graves' hyperthyroidism. The sequenced sample was blood. The V call is TRBV12-3 or TRBV12-4, the J call TRBJ1-1; the D gene is possibly TRBD1 (6 bases). Here the CDR3 reads CASSETGEAFF. In DNA, the CDR3 is TGTGCCAGCAGCGAGACAGGTGAAGCTTTCTTT.